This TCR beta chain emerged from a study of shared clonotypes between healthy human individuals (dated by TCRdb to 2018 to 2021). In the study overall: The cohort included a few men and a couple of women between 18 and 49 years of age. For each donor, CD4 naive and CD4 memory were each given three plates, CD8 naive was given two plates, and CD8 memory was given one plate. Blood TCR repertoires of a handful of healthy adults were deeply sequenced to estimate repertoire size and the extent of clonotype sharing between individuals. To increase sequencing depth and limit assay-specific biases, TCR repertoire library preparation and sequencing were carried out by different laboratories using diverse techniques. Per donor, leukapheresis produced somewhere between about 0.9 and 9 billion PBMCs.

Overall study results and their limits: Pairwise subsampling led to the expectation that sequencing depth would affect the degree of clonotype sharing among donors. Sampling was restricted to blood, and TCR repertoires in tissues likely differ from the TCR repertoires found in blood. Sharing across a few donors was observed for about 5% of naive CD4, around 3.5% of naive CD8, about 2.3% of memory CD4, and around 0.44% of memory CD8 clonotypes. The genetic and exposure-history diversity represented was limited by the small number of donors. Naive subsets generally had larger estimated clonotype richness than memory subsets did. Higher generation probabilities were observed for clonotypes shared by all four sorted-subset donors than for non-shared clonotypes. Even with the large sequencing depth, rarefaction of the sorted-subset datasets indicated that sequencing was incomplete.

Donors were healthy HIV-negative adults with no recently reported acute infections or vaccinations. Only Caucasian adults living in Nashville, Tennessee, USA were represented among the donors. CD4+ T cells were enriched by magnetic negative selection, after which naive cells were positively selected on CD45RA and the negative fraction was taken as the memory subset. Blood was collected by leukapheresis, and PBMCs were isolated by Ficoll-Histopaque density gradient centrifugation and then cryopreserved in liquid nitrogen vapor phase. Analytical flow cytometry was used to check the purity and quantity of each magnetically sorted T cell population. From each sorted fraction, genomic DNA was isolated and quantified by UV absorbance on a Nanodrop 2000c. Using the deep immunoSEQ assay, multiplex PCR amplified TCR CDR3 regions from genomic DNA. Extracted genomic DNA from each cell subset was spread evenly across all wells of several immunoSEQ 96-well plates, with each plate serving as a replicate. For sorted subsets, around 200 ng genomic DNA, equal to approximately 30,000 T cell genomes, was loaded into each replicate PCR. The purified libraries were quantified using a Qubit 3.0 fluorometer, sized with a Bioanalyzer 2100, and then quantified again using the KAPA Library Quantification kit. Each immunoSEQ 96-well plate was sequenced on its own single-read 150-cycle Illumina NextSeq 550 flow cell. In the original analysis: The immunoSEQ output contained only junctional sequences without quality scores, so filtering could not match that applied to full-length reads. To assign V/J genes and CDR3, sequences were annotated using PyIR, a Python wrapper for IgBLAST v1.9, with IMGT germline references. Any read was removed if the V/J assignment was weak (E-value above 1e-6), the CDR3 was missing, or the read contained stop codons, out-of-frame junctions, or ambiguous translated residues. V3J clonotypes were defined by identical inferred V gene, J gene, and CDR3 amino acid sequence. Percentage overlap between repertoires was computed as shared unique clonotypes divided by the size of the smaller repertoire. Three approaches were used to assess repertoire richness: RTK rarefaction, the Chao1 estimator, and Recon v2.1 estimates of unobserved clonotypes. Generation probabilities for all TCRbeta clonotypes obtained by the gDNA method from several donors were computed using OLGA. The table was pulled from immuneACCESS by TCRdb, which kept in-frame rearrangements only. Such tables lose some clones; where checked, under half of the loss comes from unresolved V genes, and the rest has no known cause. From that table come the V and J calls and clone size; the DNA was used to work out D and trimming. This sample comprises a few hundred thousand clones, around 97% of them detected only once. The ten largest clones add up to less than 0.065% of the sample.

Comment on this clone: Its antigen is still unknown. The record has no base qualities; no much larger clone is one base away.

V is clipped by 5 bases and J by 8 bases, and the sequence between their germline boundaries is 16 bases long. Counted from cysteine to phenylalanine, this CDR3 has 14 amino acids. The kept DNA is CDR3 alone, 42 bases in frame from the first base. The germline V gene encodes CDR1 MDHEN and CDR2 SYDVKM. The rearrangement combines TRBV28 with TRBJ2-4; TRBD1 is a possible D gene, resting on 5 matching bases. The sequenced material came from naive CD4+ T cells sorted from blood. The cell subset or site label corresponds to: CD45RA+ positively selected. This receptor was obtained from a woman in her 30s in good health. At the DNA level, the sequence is TGTGCCAGCAGTCTAGGCGAGCTAGGGGACATTCAGTACTTC. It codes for CASSLGELGDIQYF.